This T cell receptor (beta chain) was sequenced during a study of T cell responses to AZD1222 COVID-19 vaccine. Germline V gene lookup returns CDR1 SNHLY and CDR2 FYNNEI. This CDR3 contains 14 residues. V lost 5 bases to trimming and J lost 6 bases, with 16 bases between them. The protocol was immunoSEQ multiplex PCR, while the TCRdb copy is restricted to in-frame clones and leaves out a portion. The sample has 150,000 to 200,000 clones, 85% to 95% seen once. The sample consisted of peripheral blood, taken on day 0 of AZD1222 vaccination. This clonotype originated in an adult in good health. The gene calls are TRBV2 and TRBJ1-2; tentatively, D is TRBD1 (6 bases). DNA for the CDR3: TGTGCCAGCAGTTCGACTACTACAGGGAATGGCTACACCTTC. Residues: CASSSTTTGNGYTF.